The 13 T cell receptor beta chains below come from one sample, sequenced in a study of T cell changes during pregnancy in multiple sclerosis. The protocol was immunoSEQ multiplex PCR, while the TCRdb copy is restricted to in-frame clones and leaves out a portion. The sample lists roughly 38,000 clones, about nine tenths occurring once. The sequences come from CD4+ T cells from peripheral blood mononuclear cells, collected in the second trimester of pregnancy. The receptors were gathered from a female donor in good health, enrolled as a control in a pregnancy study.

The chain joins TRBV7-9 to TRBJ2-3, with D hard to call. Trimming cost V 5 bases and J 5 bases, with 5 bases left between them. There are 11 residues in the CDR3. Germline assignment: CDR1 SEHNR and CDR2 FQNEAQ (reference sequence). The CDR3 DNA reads TGTGCCAGCAGCCGGGTAGATACGCAGTATTTT. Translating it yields CASSRVDTQYF.

The CDR3 loop reads CASSLGQGPYNEQFF. The CDR3 nucleotides are TGCGCCAGCAGCCTGGGACAGGGCCCGTACAATGAGCAGTTCTTC. The chain combines TRBV5-1 with TRBJ2-1; 9 bases match TRBD1. This CDR3 is built from 15 residues. Per germline, CDR1 SGHRS and CDR2 YFSETQ. V lost 4 bases and J lost 4; bases outside the gene matches: 6.

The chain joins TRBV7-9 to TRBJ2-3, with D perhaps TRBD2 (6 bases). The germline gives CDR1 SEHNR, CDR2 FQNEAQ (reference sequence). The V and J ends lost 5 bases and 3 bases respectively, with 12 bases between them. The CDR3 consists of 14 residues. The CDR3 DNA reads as TGTGCCAGCAGCCTGCGGGATTGGACAGATACGCAGTATTTT. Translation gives CASSLRDWTDTQYF.

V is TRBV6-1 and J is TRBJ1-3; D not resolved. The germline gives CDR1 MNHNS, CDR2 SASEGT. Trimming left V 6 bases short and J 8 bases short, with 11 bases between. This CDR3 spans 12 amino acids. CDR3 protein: CASRVEGYTIYF. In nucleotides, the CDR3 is TGTGCCAGCAGGGTCGAGGGATACACCATATATTTT.

Written as DNA, the CDR3 is TGTGCCAGCAGCTTAGGTGCGGGGGGGATTCGGACGCAGTATTTT. Translating it yields CASSLGAGGIRTQYF. This rearrangement joins TRBV11-2 to TRBJ2-3, with TRBD2 identical over 9 bases. Trimming at V came to 1 base and at J to 9 bases, leaving 8 bases not matched to a gene. This CDR3 has 15 residues. Germline V CDR1 and CDR2: SGHAT, FQNNGV.

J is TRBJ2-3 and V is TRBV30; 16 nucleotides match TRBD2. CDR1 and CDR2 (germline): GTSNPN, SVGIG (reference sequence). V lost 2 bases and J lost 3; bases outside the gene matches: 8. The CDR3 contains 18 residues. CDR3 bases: TGTGCCTGGAGTAGGGGGACTAGCGGGGGGGCGGGTACAGATACGCAGTATTTT. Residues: CAWSRGTSGGAGTDTQYF.

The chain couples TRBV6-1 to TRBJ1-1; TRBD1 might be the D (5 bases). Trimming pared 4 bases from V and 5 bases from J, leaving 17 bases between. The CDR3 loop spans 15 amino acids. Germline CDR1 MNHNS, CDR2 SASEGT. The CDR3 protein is CASSVSPRGATEAFF. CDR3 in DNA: TGTGCCAGCAGTGTTTCCCCCCGCGGGGCGACTGAAGCTTTCTTT.

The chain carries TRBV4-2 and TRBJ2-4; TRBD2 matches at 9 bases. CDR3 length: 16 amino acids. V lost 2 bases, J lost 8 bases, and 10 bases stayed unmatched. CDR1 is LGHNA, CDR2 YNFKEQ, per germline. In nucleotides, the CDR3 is TGTGCCAGCAGCCAAAGTATAGCGGGAGAGATCGACATTCAGTACTTC. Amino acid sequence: CASSQSIAGEIDIQYF.

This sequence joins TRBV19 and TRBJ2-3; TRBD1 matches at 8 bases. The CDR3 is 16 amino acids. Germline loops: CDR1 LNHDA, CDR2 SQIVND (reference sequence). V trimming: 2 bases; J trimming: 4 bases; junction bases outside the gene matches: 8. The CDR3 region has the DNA TGTGCCAGTAGTATATGGACAGGGAGGCGGGCAGATACGCAGTATTTT. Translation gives CASSIWTGRRADTQYF.

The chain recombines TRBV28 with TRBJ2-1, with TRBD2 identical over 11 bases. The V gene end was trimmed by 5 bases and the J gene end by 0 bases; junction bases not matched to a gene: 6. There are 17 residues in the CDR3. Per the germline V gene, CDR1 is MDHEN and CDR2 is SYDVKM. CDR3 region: CASSPFTSGSSYNEQFF. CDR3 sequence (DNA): TGTGCCAGCAGTCCATTTACTAGCGGGAGCTCCTACAATGAGCAGTTCTTC.

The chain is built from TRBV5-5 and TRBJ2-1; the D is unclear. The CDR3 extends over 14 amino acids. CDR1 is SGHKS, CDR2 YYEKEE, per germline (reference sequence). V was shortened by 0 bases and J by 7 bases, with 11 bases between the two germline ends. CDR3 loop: CASSLVAPKNEQFF. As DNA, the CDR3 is TGTGCCAGCAGCTTGGTAGCACCTAAGAATGAGCAGTTCTTC.

In DNA form, the CDR3 reads TGTGCCAGTAGTATAAAGCTTGGTGGAAATAGCCTAAGGGAGACCCAGTACTTC. Amino acid sequence: CASSIKLGGNSLRETQYF. The gene calls are TRBV19 and TRBJ2-5; D gene unclear. Between the trimmed V and J ends, which lost 2 bases and 5 bases, there was a span of 24 bases. From germline, CDR1 is LNHDA and CDR2 SQIVND (reference sequence). This CDR3 has 18 amino acids.

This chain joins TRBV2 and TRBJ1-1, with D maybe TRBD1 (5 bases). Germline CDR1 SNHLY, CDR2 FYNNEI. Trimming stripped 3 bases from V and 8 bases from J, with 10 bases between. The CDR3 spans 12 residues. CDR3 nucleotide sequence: TGTGCCAGCAGTGATTGGAGGGGAGAAGCTTTCTTT. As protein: CASSDWRGEAFF. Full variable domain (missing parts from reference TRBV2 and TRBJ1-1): EPEVTQTPSHQVTQMGQEVILRCVPISNHLYFYWYRQILGQKVEFLVSFYNNEISEKSEIFDDQFSVERPDGSNFTLKIRSTKLEDSAMYFCASSDWRGEAFFGQGTRLTVV.